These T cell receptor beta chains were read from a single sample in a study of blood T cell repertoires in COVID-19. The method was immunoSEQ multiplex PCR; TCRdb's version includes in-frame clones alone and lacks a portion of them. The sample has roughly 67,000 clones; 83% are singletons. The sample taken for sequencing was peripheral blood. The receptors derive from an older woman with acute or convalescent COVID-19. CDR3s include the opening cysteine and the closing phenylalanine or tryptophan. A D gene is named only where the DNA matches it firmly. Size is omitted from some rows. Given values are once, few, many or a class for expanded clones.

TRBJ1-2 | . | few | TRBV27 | TGTGCCAGCAGAACAGGGAAATATGGCTACACCTTC | CASRTGKYGYTF
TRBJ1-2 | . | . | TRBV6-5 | TGTGCCACGCATCCTGGCGGGGACAACTATGGCTACACCTTC | CATHPGGDNYGYTF
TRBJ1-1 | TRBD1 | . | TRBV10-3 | TGTGCCATCAGTGGGGATACAGGGGGGTCCACTGAAGCTTTCTTT | CAISGDTGGSTEAFF
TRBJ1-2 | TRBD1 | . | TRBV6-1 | TGTGCCAGCAGTGAAGTGGCAGGGGGCCGCGGCTACACCTTC | CASSEVAGGRGYTF
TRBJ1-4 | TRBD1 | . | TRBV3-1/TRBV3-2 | TGTGCCAGCAGCCCCCTAGGGGGCGATGAAAAACTGTTTTTT | CASSPLGGDEKLFF
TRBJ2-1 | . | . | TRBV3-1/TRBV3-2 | TGTGCCAGCAGCAATAGGGGGGGGGACAATGAGCAGTTCTTC | CASSNRGGDNEQFF
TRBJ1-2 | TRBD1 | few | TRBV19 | TGTGCCAGTAGTACCGGACAGGGGGCAGGCACTAACTATGGCTACACCTTC | CASSTGQGAGTNYGYTF
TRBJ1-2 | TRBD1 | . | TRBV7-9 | TGTGCCAGCAGCTCGCCCTCGGGACAGGGGGCGAAGGGCTACACCTTC | CASSSPSGQGAKGYTF
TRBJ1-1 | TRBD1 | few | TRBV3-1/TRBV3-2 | TGTGCCAGCAGCCAAGGGTTAGGGACAGGGGTCACTGAAGCTTTCTTT | CASSQGLGTGVTEAFF
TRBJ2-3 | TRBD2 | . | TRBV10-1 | TGCGCCAGCAGTGATGCGGGGGGGGGCACAGATACGCAGTATTTT | CASSDAGGGTDTQYF
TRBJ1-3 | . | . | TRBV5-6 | TGTGCCAGCAGCTTGGCGGCAGGATTCTCTGGAAACACCATATATTTT | CASSLAAGFSGNTIYF
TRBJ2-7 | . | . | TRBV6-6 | TGTGCCAGCAGTTACTCACAGCCCTCCTACGAGCAGTACTTC | CASSYSQPSYEQYF
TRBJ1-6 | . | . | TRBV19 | TGTGCCAGTAGTACGGGGGGGACCTATAATTCACCCCTCCACTTT | CASSTGGTYNSPLHF
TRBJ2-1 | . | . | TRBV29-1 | TGCAGCGCAGGACACCAGAATGAGCAGTTCTTC | CSAGHQNEQFF
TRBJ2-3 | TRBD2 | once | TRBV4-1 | TGCGCCAGCAGCCAAGATACCCCTACCTTGACTAGCAGCACAGATACGCAGTATTTT | CASSQDTPTLTSSTDTQYF
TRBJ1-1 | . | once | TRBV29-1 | TGCAGCGTTTGCCTCCCTAATCCGAACACTGAAGCTTTCTTT | CSVCLPNPNTEAFF
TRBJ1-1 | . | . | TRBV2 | TGTGCCAGCAGTGTAAAGCAGGGCGGCACTGAAGCTTTCTTT | CASSVKQGGTEAFF
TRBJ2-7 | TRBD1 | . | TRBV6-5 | TGTGCCAGCAGTTACTCGACAGGGGGCTGGGAGCAGTACTTC | CASSYSTGGWEQYF
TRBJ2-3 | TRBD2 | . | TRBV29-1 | TGCAGCGTTCGAAGCGGGGGACGGGTTCTAAGCACAGATACGCAGTATTTT | CSVRSGGRVLSTDTQYF
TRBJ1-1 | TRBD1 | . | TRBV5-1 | TGCGCCAGCAGCTTTACAGGGGGCCATATGAACACTGAAGCTTTCTTT | CASSFTGGHMNTEAFF
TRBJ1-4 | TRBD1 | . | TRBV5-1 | TGCGCCAGCCGTAACGGGGACAGATATAATGAAAAACTGTTTTTT | CASRNGDRYNEKLFF
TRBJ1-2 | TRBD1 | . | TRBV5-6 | TGTGCCAGCAGCTTGGCAGGGGGCTCTAGGGACTATGGCTACACCTTC | CASSLAGGSRDYGYTF
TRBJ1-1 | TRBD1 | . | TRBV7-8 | TGTGCCAGCAGCTTAGCGCTTACAGGGGGTAGGAACACTGAAGCTTTCTTT | CASSLALTGGRNTEAFF
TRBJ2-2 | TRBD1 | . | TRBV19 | TGTGCCAGTAGTATTTTCCAGGGGGACACCGGGGAGCTGTTTTTT | CASSIFQGDTGELFF
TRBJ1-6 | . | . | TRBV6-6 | TGTGCCAGCAGCAGTGTCGTAGTCCGTCCTGGGGCGACCTATAATTCACCCCTCCACTTT | CASSSVVVRPGATYNSPLHF
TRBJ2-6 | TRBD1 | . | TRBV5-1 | TGCGCCAGCAGCTTACTGGACAGGGGGGCCGCTGGGGCCAACGTCCTGACTTTC | CASSLLDRGAAGANVLTF
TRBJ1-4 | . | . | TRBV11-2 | TGTGCCAGCAGCTCGAATTGGGGCAGCTTGTCAACTAATGAAAAACTGTTTTTT | CASSSNWGSLSTNEKLFF
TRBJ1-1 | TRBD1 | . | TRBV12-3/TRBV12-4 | TGTGCCAGCAGTTTCGGGACAGGGGGCAAGGCTTTCTTT | CASSFGTGGKAFF
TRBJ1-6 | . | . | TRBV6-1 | TGTGCCAGCAGTGAACGGGTAGGGGATTCACCCCTCCACTTT | CASSERVGDSPLHF
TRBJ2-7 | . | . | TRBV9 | TGTGCCAGCAGCGCCGGGACTTCGTCCCCCTACGAGCAGTACTTC | CASSAGTSSPYEQYF
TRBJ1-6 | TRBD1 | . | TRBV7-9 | TGTGCCAGCAGCTTAGCGACAGGGGGAGGCTCACCCCTCCACTTT | CASSLATGGGSPLHF